This record covers a single TCR beta chain. These data come from a study of T-cell reconstitution after alpha-beta-depleted transplantation in children. A library of TCRbeta sequences, prepared with unique molecular identifiers, was generated. TCRdb ran MiXCR on the PCR reads and lists one entry per CDR3 protein. The data show a few hundred thousand distinct CDR3 sequences, about 8.8% seen once. J was trimmed by 4 bases and V by 6 bases; bases with no gene match: 5. The V gene's germline CDR1 is DFQATT and CDR2 SNEGSKA (reference sequence). The CDR3 is 13 amino acids. The TCR sequence derives from a human donor who donated a stem cell graft to a child with SCID. The chain links TRBV20-1 to TRBJ1-1; 10 bases are a match to TRBD1. Here the sequenced sample was PBMCs from the stem cell graft donor, taken from the stem cell graft. CDR3 sequence: CSAEGDRGTEAFF. The DNA of the CDR3 is TGCAGTGCCGAGGGGGACAGGGGCACTGAAGCTTTCTTT.